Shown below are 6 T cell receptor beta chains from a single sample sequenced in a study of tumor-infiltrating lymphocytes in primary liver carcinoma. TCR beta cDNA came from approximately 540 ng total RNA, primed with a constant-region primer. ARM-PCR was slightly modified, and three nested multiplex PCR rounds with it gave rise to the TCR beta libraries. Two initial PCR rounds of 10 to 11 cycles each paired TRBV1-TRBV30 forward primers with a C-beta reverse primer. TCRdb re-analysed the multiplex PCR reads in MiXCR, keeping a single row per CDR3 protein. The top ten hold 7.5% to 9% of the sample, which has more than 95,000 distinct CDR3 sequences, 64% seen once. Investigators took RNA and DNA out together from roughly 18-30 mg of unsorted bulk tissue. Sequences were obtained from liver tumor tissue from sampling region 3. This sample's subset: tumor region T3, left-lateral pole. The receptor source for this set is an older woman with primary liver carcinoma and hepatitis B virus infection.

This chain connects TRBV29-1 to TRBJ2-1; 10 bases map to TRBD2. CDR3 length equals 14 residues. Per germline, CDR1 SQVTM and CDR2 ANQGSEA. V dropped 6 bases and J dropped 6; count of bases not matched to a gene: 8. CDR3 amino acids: CSVFRTSGCNEQFF. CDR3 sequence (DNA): TGCAGCGTGTTTCGGACTAGCGGCTGCAATGAGCAGTTCTTC.

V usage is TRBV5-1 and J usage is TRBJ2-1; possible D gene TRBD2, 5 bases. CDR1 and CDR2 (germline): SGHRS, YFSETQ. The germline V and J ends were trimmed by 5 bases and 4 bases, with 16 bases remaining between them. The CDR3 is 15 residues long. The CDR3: CASRLLVGVYNEQFF. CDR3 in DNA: TGCGCCAGCAGATTACTAGTGGGAGTATACAATGAGCAGTTCTTC.

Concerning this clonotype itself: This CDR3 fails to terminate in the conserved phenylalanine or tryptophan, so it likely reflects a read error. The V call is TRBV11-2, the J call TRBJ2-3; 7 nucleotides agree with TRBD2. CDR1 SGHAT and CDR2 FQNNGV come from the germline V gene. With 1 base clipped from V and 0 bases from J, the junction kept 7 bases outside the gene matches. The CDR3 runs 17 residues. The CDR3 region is CASSLAMGGRSTDTQYL. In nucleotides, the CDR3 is TGTGCCAGCAGCTTAGCAATGGGGGGGAGGAGCACAGATACGCAGTATTTA.

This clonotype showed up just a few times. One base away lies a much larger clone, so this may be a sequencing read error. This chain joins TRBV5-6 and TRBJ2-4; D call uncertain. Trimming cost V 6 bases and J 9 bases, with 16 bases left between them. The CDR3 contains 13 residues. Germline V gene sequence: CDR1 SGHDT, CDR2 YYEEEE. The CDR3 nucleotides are TGTGCCAGCAACTCGCTGACTGTGTCCATTCAGTACTTC. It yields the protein CASNSLTVSIQYF.

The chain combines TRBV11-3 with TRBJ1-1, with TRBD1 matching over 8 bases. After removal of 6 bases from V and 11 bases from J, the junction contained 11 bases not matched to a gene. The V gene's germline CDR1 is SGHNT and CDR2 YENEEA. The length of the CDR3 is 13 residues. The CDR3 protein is CASRRLDRALAFF. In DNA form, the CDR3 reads TGTGCCAGCAGACGATTGGACAGGGCATTGGCTTTCTTT. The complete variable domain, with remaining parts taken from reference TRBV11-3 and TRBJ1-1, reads EAGVVQSPRYKIIEKKQPVAFWCNPISGHNTLYWYLQNLGQGPELLIRYENEEAVDDSQLPKDRFSAERLKGVDSTLKIQPAELGDSAVYLCASRRLDRALAFFGQGTRLTVV.

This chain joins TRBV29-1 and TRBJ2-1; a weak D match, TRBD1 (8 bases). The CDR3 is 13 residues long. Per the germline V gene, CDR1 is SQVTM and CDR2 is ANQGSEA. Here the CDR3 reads CNAGDRTDNEQFF. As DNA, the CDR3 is TGCAACGCGGGGGACAGGACCGACAATGAGCAGTTCTTC.